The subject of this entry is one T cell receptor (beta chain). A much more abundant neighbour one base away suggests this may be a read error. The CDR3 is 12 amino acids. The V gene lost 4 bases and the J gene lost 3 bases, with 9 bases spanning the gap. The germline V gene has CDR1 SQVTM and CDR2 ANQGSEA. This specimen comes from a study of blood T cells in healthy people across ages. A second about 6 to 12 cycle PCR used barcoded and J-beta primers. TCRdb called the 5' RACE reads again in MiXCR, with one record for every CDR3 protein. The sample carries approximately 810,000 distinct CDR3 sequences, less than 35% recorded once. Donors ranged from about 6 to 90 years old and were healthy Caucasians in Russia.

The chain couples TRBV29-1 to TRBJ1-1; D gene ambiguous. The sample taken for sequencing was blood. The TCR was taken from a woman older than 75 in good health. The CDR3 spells CSVVPLDTEAFF. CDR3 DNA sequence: TGCAGCGTTGTTCCCCTAGACACTGAAGCTTTCTTT. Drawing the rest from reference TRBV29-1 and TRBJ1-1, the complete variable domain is SAVISQKPSRDICQRGTSLTIQCQVDSQVTMMFWYRQQPGQSLTLIATANQGSEATYESGFVIDKFPISRPNLTFSTLTVSNMSPEDSSIYLCSVVPLDTEAFFGQGTRLTVV.